This T cell receptor (beta chain) appears in the sequencing data of a study of T cells in Graves' hyperthyroidism and ophthalmopathy. Points on this clonotype: What it binds is not known. This may arise from a read error, as a much more abundant clone is one base away.

The CDR3 loop spans 13 amino acids. Germline V gives CDR1 SGDLS, CDR2 YYNGEE. V was clipped by 2 bases and J by 3 bases, with 8 bases between them. Findings of the study overall: Expanded thyroid clonotypes (above 0.001) were mostly also found in blood. In validation, the model predicted ophthalmopathy. These predictions came a median about 6.5 months before onset.

TCR beta CDR3 sequences were amplified from RNA transcripts. During a first-round RT-PCR of the TCR CDR3, the HTBI primer set was used. TCRdb re-called the multiplex PCR reads through MiXCR, storing one row per CDR3 protein. The table lists about 260,000 distinct CDR3 sequences, roughly 17% of them singletons. Uncontrolled infection, other autoimmune disease, pregnancy and lactation each barred patients from inclusion. The V and J genes are TRBV9 and TRBJ1-1; D is perhaps TRBD1 (6 bases). Source material: blood. This receptor was taken from a woman between 18 and 30 years old with Graves' ophthalmopathy. The CDR3 loop is CASSVGQYTEAFF. In DNA, the CDR3 is TGTGCCAGCAGCGTTGGACAGTACACTGAAGCTTTCTTT.